This passage covers 24 T cell receptor beta chains from one sample sequenced in a study of blood T cell repertoires in COVID-19. Profiled with immunoSEQ multiplex PCR; TCRdb holds only in-frame clones, not every one. Of approximately 57,000 clones detected, over 75% appear once; the ten largest clones hold more than 4.5%. Source material: peripheral blood. The receptor source for this set is a man aged 40-49 years with active COVID-19.

This clone was picked up one time. V and J are TRBV27 and TRBJ2-3; TRBD2 agrees at 11 bases. CDR3 length: 19 amino acids. V shed 0 bases, J shed 4 bases, and the junction held 12 bases outside the gene matches. Germline CDR1 is MNHEY and CDR2 is SMNVEV (reference sequence). CDR3 DNA sequence: TGTGCCAGCAGTTTATCGCCTCCACTAGCGGGAGAGGTGGCAGATACGCAGTATTTT. As protein: CASSLSPPLAGEVADTQYF.

The chain joins TRBV7-3 to TRBJ2-1; 9 bases are shared with TRBD1. Per the germline V gene, CDR1 is SGHTA and CDR2 is FQGTGA. This CDR3 has 13 amino acids. The V gene end was trimmed by 5 bases and the J gene end by 6 bases; junction bases not matched to a gene: 2. The CDR3: CASSVTGGNEQFF. The CDR3 DNA reads TGTGCCAGCAGCGTGACAGGGGGCAATGAGCAGTTCTTC.

This chain uses TRBV28 with TRBJ2-2; 10 bases align to TRBD1. The CDR3 length is 15 residues. Germline assignment: CDR1 MDHEN and CDR2 SYDVKM. After removal of 5 bases from V and 6 bases from J, the junction contained 6 bases not matched to a gene. In nucleotides, the CDR3 is TGTGCCAGCAGTCCCTGGGACAGGGGTTCCGGGGAGCTGTTTTTT. It codes for CASSPWDRGSGELFF.

The rearrangement uses TRBV5-1 and TRBJ1-4; TRBD1 matches 10 bases. The junction had 6 bases not matched to a gene; V was cut back by 2 bases and J by 8 bases. Germline CDR1 SGHRS, CDR2 YFSETQ. There are 15 residues in the CDR3. The CDR3 bases are TGCGCCAGCAGCTTCGGACAGGGGGTAGGAGAAAAACTGTTTTTT. Translated, it gives CASSFGQGVGEKLFF.

V is TRBV5-1 and J is TRBJ1-1; D remains ambiguous. The V end was cut by 0 bases, the J end by 0 bases, with 15 bases between. This CDR3 is built from 17 residues. The germline CDR1 and CDR2 sequences are SGHRS and YFSETQ. CDR3 in amino acids: CASSLGQVTLMNTEAFF. The CDR3 region has the DNA TGCGCCAGCAGCTTGGGCCAGGTAACCCTAATGAACACTGAAGCTTTCTTT.

The rearrangement links TRBV14 to TRBJ1-2; TRBD1 matches at 7 bases. V lost 4 bases to trimming and J lost 4 bases; unmatched junction nucleotides: 3. The V gene's germline CDR1 is SGHDN and CDR2 FVKESK. CDR3 length: 13 residues. The CDR3 nucleotides read TGTGCCAGCAGCCGGGGACAGATCTATGGCTACACCTTC. This codes for CASSRGQIYGYTF.

The chain recombines TRBV29-1 with TRBJ2-3; D is possibly TRBD1 (6 bases). V was pared by 6 bases and J by 0 bases, with 13 bases between. Germline values: CDR1 SQVTM, CDR2 ANQGSEA. The CDR3 extends over 14 amino acids. The CDR3 DNA reads TGCAGCGTAGCCACAGGGTCTAGCACAGATACGCAGTATTTT. Translated, it gives CSVATGSSTDTQYF.

The V and J genes are TRBV30 and TRBJ2-1, with 10 bases matching TRBD1. This CDR3 contains 15 residues. Trimming cost V 0 bases and J 9 bases; bases outside gene matches: 8. CDR1 and CDR2 (germline): GTSNPN, SVGIG (reference sequence). The CDR3 DNA follows: TGTGCCTGGAGTGTAGGGACAGGGGATCGGGGTGAGCAGTTCTTC. Protein sequence: CAWSVGTGDRGEQFF.

The chain uses TRBV7-8 and TRBJ2-7; 9 nucleotides line up with TRBD1. The CDR3 loop spans 15 amino acids. V shed 5 bases, J shed 2 bases, and the junction held 7 bases outside the gene matches. The germline gives CDR1 SGHVS, CDR2 FQNEAQ. The CDR3 nucleotides are TGTGCCAGCAGCCTTGGGACAGGGCATACCTACGAGCAGTACTTC. Translation gives CASSLGTGHTYEQYF.

The rearrangement links TRBV7-9 to TRBJ2-1; TRBD2 aligns across 8 bases. The V gene end was trimmed by 2 bases and the J gene end by 2 bases; junction bases not matched to a gene: 2. CDR3 size: 15 residues. Germline CDR1 SEHNR, CDR2 FQNEAQ (reference sequence). As DNA, the CDR3 is TGTGCCAGCAGCTTACGGGGGGGACCCTACAATGAGCAGTTCTTC. Residues: CASSLRGGPYNEQFF.

The CDR3 DNA reads TGTGCCAGCTTTCAGGGACTGCTAAAAAACATTCAGTACTTC. This sequence encodes CASFQGLLKNIQYF. The chain links TRBV2 to TRBJ2-4, with a possible D match to TRBD2 (6 bases). The CDR3 extends over 14 amino acids. V was shortened by 8 bases and J by 4 bases, with 15 bases between the two germline ends. Germline V gene data show CDR1 as SNHLY and CDR2 as FYNNEI.

The gene calls are TRBV7-6 and TRBJ2-7, with 10 bases aligning to TRBD1. The germline V gene encodes CDR1 SGHVS and CDR2 FNYEAQ. The CDR3 is made up of 18 amino acids. Losses at the gene ends were 1 base for V and 1 base for J; bases not matched to a gene: 10. In DNA form, the CDR3 reads TGTGCCAGCAGCTTAGGGTTGATAGGACAGGGGGGTTCCTACGAGCAGTACTTC. Protein: CASSLGLIGQGGSYEQYF. The complete variable domain, with remaining parts taken from reference TRBV7-6 and TRBJ2-7, reads GAGVSQSPRYKVTKRGQDVALRCDPISGHVSLYWYRQALGQGPEFLTYFNYEAQQDKSGLPNDRFSAERPEGSISTLTIQRTEQRDSAMYRCASSLGLIGQGGSYEQYFGPGTRLTVT.

The chain combines TRBV27 with TRBJ2-7; D is unresolved. The germline CDR1 and CDR2 sequences are MNHEY and SMNVEV (reference sequence). The ends were cut back, 3 bases at V and 3 bases at J, with 12 bases in the middle. The CDR3 is 14 amino acids. CDR3 loop: CASSLTGVGYEQYF. As DNA, the CDR3 is TGTGCCAGCAGTTTGACGGGTGTAGGCTACGAGCAGTACTTC.

In its sample, this clone was seen once. The chain recombines TRBV28 with TRBJ1-5; TRBD1 matches at 9 bases. Looked up from germline, CDR1 is MDHEN and CDR2 is SYDVKM. The CDR3 has 15 residues. Losses at the gene ends were 10 bases for V and 5 bases for J; bases not matched to a gene: 12. As DNA, the CDR3 is TGTGCCACTCGGCGACGGGACAGGGTCGATCAGCCCCAGCATTTT. Amino acid sequence: CATRRRDRVDQPQHF.

The chain couples TRBV6-1 to TRBJ2-1; maybe TRBD2 (5 bases). Germline assignment: CDR1 MNHNS and CDR2 SASEGT. V was cut by 3 bases and J by 8 bases, with 14 bases left in between. The CDR3 is 14 amino acids. CDR3 nucleotide sequence: TGTGCCAGCAGTGAGGGCCTAGAGAGGGATGAGCAGTTCTTC. Encoded protein: CASSEGLERDEQFF.

The genes are TRBV27 and TRBJ2-5, with D possibly matching TRBD1 (5 bases). V was shortened by 5 bases and J by 4 bases, with 14 bases between the two germline ends. The CDR3 is 14 residues long. Germline CDR1 and CDR2: MNHEY and SMNVEV (reference sequence). DNA of the CDR3: TGTGCCAGCAGTCTGGGTCCAAGGGGAGAGACCCAGTACTTC. It translates to CASSLGPRGETQYF.

This clone was observed a few times. This sequence joins TRBV7-3 and TRBJ2-7, with 9 bases identical to TRBD1. This CDR3 comprises 14 residues. The ends lost 5 bases at V and 5 bases at J; junction bases unmatched: 7. Germline CDR1 is SGHTA and CDR2 is FQGTGA. The CDR3 nucleotides are TGTGCCAGCAGCGCGACAGGGGGGATGAACGAGCAGTACTTC. Encoded protein: CASSATGGMNEQYF.

This sequence joins TRBV11-3 and TRBJ2-2; unclear D gene. The V gene lost 5 bases and the J gene lost 1 base, with 11 bases spanning the gap. Germline values: CDR1 SGHNT, CDR2 YENEEA. The length of the CDR3 is 15 residues. Here the CDR3 DNA reads TGTGCCAGCAGCAAAGATCTAATGAACACCGGGGAGCTGTTTTTT. This gives the protein CASSKDLMNTGELFF.

The chain links TRBV5-4 to TRBJ2-2; D remains ambiguous. The germline V gene has CDR1 SGHNT and CDR2 YYREEE (reference sequence). The CDR3 has 12 amino acids. V dropped 3 bases and J dropped 8 bases, with 8 bases sitting between them. CDR3 DNA sequence: TGTGCCAGCAGCTCCCCTAGGGGGGAGCTGTTTTTT. Its protein product is CASSSPRGELFF.

The table lists this clone with a count of one. This chain joins TRBV28 and TRBJ2-5, with D possibly TRBD2 on 7 matching bases. The CDR3 totals 14 residues. Looked up from germline, CDR1 is MDHEN and CDR2 is SYDVKM. Trimming stripped 11 bases from V and 0 bases from J, with 16 bases between. CDR3 residues: CAAGGLGYQETQYF. CDR3 in DNA: TGTGCCGCCGGGGGGCTGGGCTACCAAGAGACCCAGTACTTC.

For the CDR3, the DNA is TGTGCCAGCAGCTTGGACCCAGGCATGAACACTGAAGCTTTCTTT. It translates to CASSLDPGMNTEAFF. This sequence joins TRBV5-4 and TRBJ1-1; D call uncertain. Per the germline V gene, CDR1 is SGHNT and CDR2 is YYREEE (reference sequence). V was pared by 0 bases and J by 0 bases, with 9 bases between. CDR3 size: 15 residues.

The chain has TRBV5-5 and TRBJ2-1; 7 nucleotides line up with TRBD2. CDR1 is SGHKS and CDR2 is YYEKEE in the germline V gene (reference sequence). The CDR3 consists of 15 residues. Trimming took 5 bases from V and 4 from J; bases not matched to a gene: 9. CDR3: CASRRDYGEYNEQFF. The CDR3 DNA follows: TGTGCCAGCAGACGGGACTACGGGGAATACAATGAGCAGTTCTTC.

In regard to this clone: Distinct nucleotide sequences in the sample also encode this CDR3. This chain uses TRBV18 with TRBJ1-1; D call uncertain. CDR3 size: 13 residues. V was clipped by 6 bases and J by 3 bases, with 11 bases between them. The germline V gene has CDR1 KGHSH and CDR2 LQKENI. DNA for the CDR3: TGTGCCAGCTCTCCCTTGCGGGACACTGAAGCTTTCTTT. It specifies CASSPLRDTEAFF.

The chain combines TRBV7-6 with TRBJ1-1; weak D call: TRBD1 (6 bases). Germline lookup yields CDR1 SGHVS and CDR2 FNYEAQ. The CDR3 has 15 amino acids. Trimming removed 4 bases from V and 7 bases from J, with 19 bases in between. This CDR3 reads CASSSHRGTRREAFF. Written as DNA, the CDR3 is TGTGCCAGCAGCTCCCACCGAGGGACAAGGCGTGAAGCTTTCTTT.